The entry below describes one TCR beta chain. Its antigen has not been determined. The input lacks base qualities; no much larger clone sits a single base away. The data originate from a study of vaccination and CD4 T cells after COVID-19 (dated by TCRdb to between 2021 and 2022). With regard to the full study: SARS-CoV-2 positivity had been established in the convalescent patients by nasal swab PCR, and mild disease was recorded in several of these patients and severe disease in one. In control cultures, a CEFX viral epitope pool was used as positive control, an HIV-1 Nef peptide pool was used as negative control, or no peptide was added. Culture stimuli were overlapping spike peptide pools from SARS-CoV-2 and from the common cold coronaviruses HCoV-NL63, HCoV-OC43 and HCoV-229E. Post-vaccine blood samples were collected a median of approximately 77 days after the second vaccine dose, ranging from about 13 to 250 days. Participants got two doses of the Pfizer-BioNTech BNT162b2 vaccine (n=8) or two doses of the Moderna mRNA-1273 vaccine (n=2). The spike-specific CD4+ TCR repertoire was compared before and after mRNA vaccination in approximately ten COVID-19 convalescent patients and a handful of infection-naive healthy vaccine recipients. Post-COVID blood samples were collected from convalescent patients a median of around 100 days after diagnosis, with a range of roughly 35 to 161 days. Six males and four females were included in the convalescent cohort, with two Hispanic individuals, seven Caucasians, two Asians and one multiracial person represented. General study outcomes and caveats: Among convalescent patients, a median roughly 90% of the SARS-CoV-2-reactive clones seen after vaccination appeared only after vaccination, which suggests priming specific to the vaccine. Nearly all vaccine-specific clones in convalescent patients (304 of 307) were mono-reactive for SARS-CoV-2 spike rather than cross-reactive with common cold coronaviruses. Although the median number of SARS-CoV-2-reactive clonotypes went up from roughly 22 after infection to 38 after vaccination, the increase was not significant. Relatively few convalescent patients were included in the study, and early timepoints after natural infection were not analyzed.

This sample's treatment or condition label indicates: roughly ten-day PBMC culture with coronavirus spike peptide pools or control peptides (ViraFEST assay). The ViraFEST assay was used in the study, in which antigen-specific T cells were expanded with peptide pools and expanded clonotypes were subsequently identified by TCR sequencing. The convalescent patients' positive SARS-CoV-2 PCR tests were from March to December 2020, which was before the Alpha, Beta and Delta variants emerged in the United States. PBMCs were cultured at 1.5 million to 2 million per well in IMDM supplemented with approximately 5% human AB serum and 8.5 to 10 IU/ml IL-2, with about 9 ug/ml peptide pools added. Half of the culture medium was replaced with fresh IL-2-containing medium on days 3 and 7. CD4+ T cells were isolated after less than twelve days of culture through negative selection using the EasySep CD4+ T cell isolation kit. PBMCs were separated from whole blood using Ficoll-Paque Plus gradient centrifugation and then either used fresh or cryopreserved at -140C. Each culture condition was generally run in triplicate wells.

The germline V gene provides CDR1 SGHTA and CDR2 FQGNSA. The CDR3 spans 18 residues, from the cysteine through the phenylalanine. CDR3 DNA is the only sequence kept; it has 54 bases, read in frame from the first base. Trimming leaves V shorter by 1 base and J shorter by 7 bases, with the junction holding 11 bases beyond the gene matches. The library came from PCR. DNA from cultured CD4+ T cells was subjected to TCR sequencing with the Oncomine TCR Beta short-read assay at the Johns Hopkins FTIC core. Genomic DNA was extracted from the cultured CD4+ T cells with the QIAamp micro DNA kit. Oncomine TCR Beta libraries made from cultured CD4+ T cells were pooled using unique dual indexes and sequenced on an Illumina iSeq 100. The original methods were these. Non-productive sequences were filtered out, and CDR3s that did not start with C, did not end with F or W, or were shorter than 7 amino acids were discarded. Antigen-specific clonotypes were identified with the MANAFEST web application by comparing peptide-stimulated wells with reference and other culture wells. Positive clones required FDR below 0.05, an odds ratio above 5, and productive frequency above 0.1% in at least two of three replicate wells. Cross-reactive clonotypes were defined as significantly expanded in both SARS-CoV-2 spike wells and at least one common cold coronavirus spike condition. Using R version 3.6.1, CDR3 homology was evaluated through Levenshtein distances (stringdist) along with unrooted phylogenetic trees (ape). Clones were called with MiXCR by TCRdb after fastp trimmed the public reads at Q25, and only in-frame beta chains were retained. Each CDR3 protein gets just one entry, which takes the most common genes and DNA from the rows behind it. TCRdb, rather than the study authors, made the V and J calls. The sample yields about 13,000 distinct CDR3 sequences; around three fifths were counted once. Jointly, the top ten make up about an eighth of the sample.

This TCR was sampled from a human donor who had recovered from COVID-19. Sequencing used CD4+ T cells from blood, cultured in vitro. This chain joins TRBV7-2 to TRBJ2-2; 11 nucleotides in the junction match TRBD2. Read as DNA, the sequence is TGTGCCAGCAGCTTAGAGGGTAGCGGGAGGGCCGATGTCGGGGAGCTGTTTTTT. Its protein reads: CASSLEGSGRADVGELFF. The entire variable domain, with the stretches around the CDR3 drawn from the reference TRBV7-2 and TRBJ2-2 proteins, is GAGVSQSPSNKVTEKGKDVELRCDPISGHTALYWYRQSLGQGLEFLIYFQGNSAPDKSGLPSDRFSAERTGGSVSTLTIQRTQQEDSAVYLCASSLEGSGRADVGELFFGEGSRLTVL.